The clone carrying this TCR beta chain occurred many times. What it binds is unknown. Each CDR3 protein is one row after TCRdb ran MiXCR on the multiplex PCR reads. The sample contains around 9,100 distinct CDR3 sequences, around 42% of which appear only once. This sample is part of a study of breast tumors, draining lymph nodes, adjacent tissues. Per the germline V gene, CDR1 is MGHRA and CDR2 is YSYEKL. V was clipped by 0 bases and J by 1 base, with 10 bases between them. The CDR3 has 16 amino acids. Findings and caveats of the study: Tumor repertoires ranked between lymph nodes and nontumor tissue in diversity, with V and J gene preferences.

The sequenced sample was tumor-adjacent breast tissue. The chain carries TRBV4-1 and TRBJ2-1; D uncertain. The sequence derives from a female donor with breast cancer. Some clones in this sample may be carry-over from other donors' samples. The CDR3 reads CASSQERIPSYNEQFF. CDR3 coding DNA: TGCGCCAGCAGCCAAGAAAGGATCCCATCCTACAATGAGCAGTTCTTC.